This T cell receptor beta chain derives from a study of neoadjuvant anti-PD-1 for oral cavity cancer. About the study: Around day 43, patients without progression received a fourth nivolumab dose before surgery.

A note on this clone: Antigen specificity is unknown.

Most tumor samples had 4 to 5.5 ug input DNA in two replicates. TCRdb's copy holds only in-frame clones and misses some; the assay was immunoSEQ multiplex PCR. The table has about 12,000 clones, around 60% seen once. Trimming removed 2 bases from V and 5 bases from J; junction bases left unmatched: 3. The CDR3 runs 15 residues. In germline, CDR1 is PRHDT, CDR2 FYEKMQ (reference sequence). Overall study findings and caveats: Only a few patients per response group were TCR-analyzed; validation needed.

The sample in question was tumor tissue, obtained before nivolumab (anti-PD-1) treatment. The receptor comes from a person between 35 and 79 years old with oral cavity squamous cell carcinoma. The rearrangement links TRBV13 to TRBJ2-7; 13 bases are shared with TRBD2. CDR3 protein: CASSLRTSGSNEQYF. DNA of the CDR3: TGTGCCAGCAGCTTAAGGACTAGCGGGAGTAACGAGCAGTACTTC.